The 31 T cell receptor beta chains below were found in one sample sequenced in a study of T cell responses to AZD1222 COVID-19 vaccine. Sequenced by immunoSEQ multiplex PCR; TCRdb stores in-frame clones only, minus some. The data show over 85,000 clones, around 81% seen once. The source material was peripheral blood, sampled on day 0 of AZD1222 vaccination. The source of these receptors is an adult in good health.

This CDR3 reads CASSRDGTPNTGELFF. The DNA of the CDR3 is TGTGCCAGTAGTAGAGACGGGACACCGAACACCGGGGAGCTGTTTTTT. This chain uses TRBV19 with TRBJ2-2; tentative D call: TRBD1 (6 bases). Germline V gene data show CDR1 as LNHDA and CDR2 as SQIVND (reference sequence). The CDR3 runs to 16 residues. Deletions cut 4 bases from V and 0 bases from J, with 12 bases between.

The V gene is TRBV7-2, the J gene TRBJ1-6; weak D call: TRBD1 (6 bases). Germline V CDR1 and CDR2: SGHTA, FQGNSA. The CDR3 totals 17 residues. V was shortened by 5 bases and J by 1 base, with 15 bases between the two germline ends. The CDR3, as DNA: TGTGCCAGCAGCGCCCGAGGGGGTTTGTCCTATAATTCACCCCTCCACTTT. Translation gives CASSARGGLSYNSPLHF.

The chain combines TRBV4-3 with TRBJ1-1; D is uncertain. Germline lookup yields CDR1 LGHNA and CDR2 YSLEER. V lost 0 bases to trimming and J lost 5 bases, with 10 bases between them. The CDR3 spans 14 residues. CDR3 amino acids: CASSQDTGQTEAFF. The CDR3 nucleotides read TGCGCCAGCAGCCAAGATACCGGGCAGACTGAAGCTTTCTTT.

The V gene is TRBV4-3, the J gene TRBJ1-1; 8 bases fit TRBD1. Germline loops: CDR1 LGHNA, CDR2 YSLEER. This CDR3 region has 15 residues. The junction had 7 bases not matched to a gene; V was cut back by 4 bases and J by 3 bases. CDR3 protein: CASSRDTGGDTEAFF. The CDR3 DNA follows: TGCGCCAGCAGCCGAGATACAGGGGGGGACACTGAAGCTTTCTTT.

The chain joins TRBV9 to TRBJ2-3; D is possibly TRBD1 or TRBD2 (5 bases each). From germline, CDR1 is SGDLS and CDR2 YYNGEE. V was cut by 0 bases and J by 4 bases, with 15 bases left in between. CDR3 length: 16 residues. In DNA form, the CDR3 reads TGTGCCAGCAGCGTAGGGGACCCCGAGTCCCCAGATACGCAGTATTTT. Protein sequence: CASSVGDPESPDTQYF.

This chain joins TRBV6-5 and TRBJ1-1, with TRBD1 identical over 9 bases. The germline CDR1 and CDR2 sequences are MNHEY and SVGAGI. The CDR3 has 13 residues. With 6 bases clipped from V and 6 bases from J, the junction kept 5 bases outside the gene matches. Here the CDR3 DNA reads TGTGCCAGCAGCCTAGACAGGGGGTCTGAAGCTTTCTTT. Its translation is CASSLDRGSEAFF.

This rearrangement joins TRBV5-1 to TRBJ2-3, with a weak D call TRBD2 (5 bases). The CDR3 spans 13 residues. Germline V gene sequence: CDR1 SGHRS, CDR2 YFSETQ. Trimming shortened V by 3 bases and J by 3 bases, and 8 bases separated the two germline ends. The CDR3 bases are TGCGCCAGCAGCTCCGGCGGGACAGATACGCAGTATTTT. Protein sequence: CASSSGGTDTQYF.

The V gene is TRBV7-2, the J gene TRBJ1-5; the match to TRBD1 covers 7 bases. Trimming at V came to 5 bases and at J to 7 bases, leaving 11 bases not matched to a gene. This CDR3 region has 15 residues. In germline, CDR1 is SGHTA, CDR2 FQGNSA. The CDR3 is CASSVKTGSIQPQHF. DNA of the CDR3: TGTGCCAGCAGCGTGAAGACAGGGAGTATCCAGCCCCAGCATTTT.

In nucleotides, the CDR3 is TGTGCCACCAGTGACGCCCGGGCCATATATTTT. Protein product: CATSDARAIYF. This chain links TRBV24-1 with TRBJ1-3; D is unresolved. V was pared by 4 bases and J by 11 bases, with 8 bases between. Germline V gene sequence: CDR1 KGHDR, CDR2 SFDVKD. The CDR3 has 11 residues.

This sequence joins TRBV7-2 and TRBJ2-5; 8 bases line up with TRBD1. The germline V gene encodes CDR1 SGHTA and CDR2 FQGNSA. This CDR3 contains 15 residues. The ends lost 1 base at V and 3 bases at J; junction bases unmatched: 4. The CDR3: CASSLGQGTKETQYF. Written as DNA, the CDR3 is TGTGCCAGCAGCTTAGGACAGGGGACCAAAGAGACCCAGTACTTC.

The CDR3 sequence is CASSERGLTDTQYF. The DNA of the CDR3 is TGCGCCAGCAGTGAGAGAGGGCTCACAGATACGCAGTATTTT. The chain uses TRBV10-1 and TRBJ2-3; a possible D gene is TRBD2 (5 bases). V was clipped by 2 bases and J by 2 bases, with 8 bases between them. The CDR3 extends over 14 amino acids. From germline, CDR1 is WNHNN and CDR2 SYGVQD (reference sequence).

The chain recombines TRBV27 with TRBJ2-3; D is possibly TRBD2 (5 bases). Germline V lookup: CDR1 MNHEY, CDR2 SMNVEV (reference sequence). Deletions cut 6 bases from V and 0 bases from J, with 13 bases between. CDR3 length: 15 amino acids. The CDR3 sequence is CASRNGKSSTDTQYF. As DNA, the CDR3 is TGTGCCAGCAGGAACGGGAAATCTAGCACAGATACGCAGTATTTT.

V gene TRBV11-2 combines with J gene TRBJ1-4; D is unclear. The CDR3 runs to 13 residues. Germline lookup yields CDR1 SGHAT and CDR2 FQNNGV. The V and J ends lost 3 bases and 4 bases respectively, with 6 bases between them. As DNA, the CDR3 is TGTGCCAGCAGCTTCTTAAGTAATGAAAAACTGTTTTTT. Its translation is CASSFLSNEKLFF.

The chain uses TRBV6-2 or TRBV6-3 and TRBJ1-5; possibly TRBD1 for D (5 bases). V was clipped by 1 base and J by 0 bases, with 10 bases between them. The CDR3 is 16 residues long. Germline values: CDR1 MNHEY, CDR2 SVGEGT. CDR3 loop: CASSYYRQYSNQPQHF. The CDR3 DNA reads TGTGCCAGCAGTTACTACAGACAGTATAGCAATCAGCCCCAGCATTTT.

The table lists this clone with a few counts. The chain joins TRBV10-1 to TRBJ2-3; 9 bases are shared with TRBD1. J was trimmed by 2 bases and V by 0 bases; bases with no gene match: 3. The CDR3 extends over 16 amino acids. Per the germline V gene, CDR1 is WNHNN and CDR2 is SYGVQD (reference sequence). CDR3 residues: CASSESTGGFTDTQYF. CDR3 DNA sequence: TGCGCCAGCAGTGAGTCAACAGGGGGCTTCACAGATACGCAGTATTTT.

This clone was detected only a few times. The chain carries TRBV6-2 or TRBV6-3 and TRBJ2-1; 12 bases map to TRBD2. The V gene end was trimmed by 5 bases and the J gene end by 8 bases; junction bases not matched to a gene: 10. Germline assignment: CDR1 MNHEY and CDR2 SVGEGT. This CDR3 has 16 amino acids. The CDR3 nucleotides are TGTGCCAGCAGTCCCCCCACTAGCGGGAGGTTCGATGAGCAGTTCTTC. Protein product: CASSPPTSGRFDEQFF.

This rearrangement joins TRBV6-2 or TRBV6-3 to TRBJ2-1; 8 bases are shared with TRBD1. Germline CDR1 MNHEY, CDR2 SVGEGT. J gave up 5 bases and V 0 bases, and 9 bases lay outside the gene matches. The CDR3 consists of 17 residues. CDR3 sequence: CASSYSTGVLTDNEQFF. The CDR3 bases are TGTGCCAGCAGTTACTCGACAGGGGTTCTTACGGACAATGAGCAGTTCTTC.

The chain couples TRBV28 to TRBJ2-1, with 7 bases that match TRBD1. J lost 15 bases, V lost 6 bases, and 11 bases had no gene match. This CDR3 is built from 12 residues. The germline V gene has CDR1 MDHEN and CDR2 SYDVKM. In DNA, the CDR3 is TGTGCCAGCAGGTCAACAGGGGCCACGGGGTTCTTC. Protein product: CASRSTGATGFF.

This chain uses TRBV7-3 with TRBJ1-2; the match to TRBD1 covers 8 bases. V dropped 3 bases and J dropped 8; count of bases not matched to a gene: 5. Germline V CDR1 and CDR2: SGHTA, FQGTGA. The CDR3 length is 13 residues. The CDR3 spells CASSLATGEGYTF. The CDR3 coding sequence is TGTGCCAGCAGCTTGGCGACAGGGGAAGGCTACACCTTC.

The chain links TRBV6-2 or TRBV6-3 to TRBJ1-1; no clear D. The CDR3 covers 16 residues. From germline, CDR1 is MNHEY and CDR2 SVGEGT. V gave up 3 bases and J gave up 4 bases, with 18 bases separating them. The CDR3 nucleotides read TGTGCCAGCAGTTATGTTAGAAGGAAGAGCAGCACTGAAGCTTTCTTT. The encoded protein is CASSYVRRKSSTEAFF.

The gene calls are TRBV10-2 and TRBJ1-1; no firm D call. The ends were cut back, 10 bases at V and 0 bases at J, with 12 bases in the middle. The CDR3 loop spans 13 amino acids. In germline, CDR1 is WSHSY, CDR2 SAAADI. In DNA, the CDR3 is TGCGCCATCCAGAACAATCTGAACACTGAAGCTTTCTTT. It codes for CAIQNNLNTEAFF.

The CDR3 DNA reads as TGTGCCAGCAGGTTCGGGGGAGGACTTTCCTATGGCTACACCTTC. Protein sequence: CASRFGGGLSYGYTF. V gene TRBV28 combines with J gene TRBJ1-2, with D possibly matching TRBD1 (5 bases). This CDR3 is built from 15 residues. Germline V CDR1 and CDR2: MDHEN, SYDVKM. V dropped 6 bases and J dropped 4 bases, with 18 bases sitting between them.

In its sample, this clone was seen a few times. The chain joins TRBV5-5 to TRBJ1-6; D is uncertain. The CDR3 is 13 residues long. From germline, CDR1 is SGHKS and CDR2 YYEKEE (reference sequence). Trimming stripped 0 bases from V and 7 bases from J, with 5 bases between. CDR3 bases: TGTGCCAGCAGCTTGGCGACGAATTCACCCCTCCACTTT. This encodes CASSLATNSPLHF. Full variable domain (outside the CDR3, taken from reference TRBV5-5 and TRBJ1-6): DAGVTQSPTHLIKTRGQQVTLRCSPISGHKSVSWYQQVLGQGPQFIFQYYEKEERGRGNFPDRFSARQFPNYSSELNVNALLLGDSALYLCASSLATNSPLHFGNGTRLTVT.

V gene TRBV28 combines with J gene TRBJ1-5; possibly TRBD1 for D (5 bases). The CDR3 length is 13 residues. V gave up 7 bases and J gave up 6 bases, with 13 bases separating them. Germline V gene sequence: CDR1 MDHEN, CDR2 SYDVKM. The chain's CDR3 is CASISQGFQPQHF. CDR3 bases: TGTGCCAGCATAAGTCAGGGATTTCAGCCCCAGCATTTT.

This chain connects TRBV5-6 to TRBJ2-5; possible D gene TRBD2, 6 bases. CDR3 length: 16 residues. The germline V gene encodes CDR1 SGHDT and CDR2 YYEEEE. With 1 base removed from V and 2 bases from J, the gap between germline ends came to 15 bases. CDR3 coding DNA: TGTGCCAGCAGCTTGTGGGGAACGGGGGATCAAGAGACCCAGTACTTC. Residues: CASSLWGTGDQETQYF.

The rearrangement uses TRBV5-7 and TRBJ2-2, with D perhaps matching TRBD1 (6 bases). TRBV5-7 is treated as an ORF (open reading frame) with a function not yet certain. V lost 2 bases and J 1 base, leaving 15 bases between the germline ends. The CDR3 has 17 residues. As DNA, the CDR3 is TGTGCCAGCAGCTTTTCCCCCCGGACAGAGAACACCGGGGAGCTGTTTTTT. This codes for CASSFSPRTENTGELFF.

The chain carries TRBV15 and TRBJ1-3; 7 bases map to TRBD1. The CDR3 covers 14 residues. Germline V CDR1 and CDR2: LNHNV, YYDKDF (reference sequence). The V gene end was trimmed by 5 bases and the J gene end by 3 bases; junction bases not matched to a gene: 4. The CDR3 DNA reads as TGTGCCACCAGCCACGACAGGGATGGAAACACCATATATTTT. It codes for CATSHDRDGNTIYF.

The chain carries TRBV28 and TRBJ2-1; D is perhaps TRBD2 (6 bases). The CDR3 totals 12 residues. The V gene lost 4 bases and the J gene lost 15 bases, with 16 bases spanning the gap. Germline loops: CDR1 MDHEN, CDR2 SYDVKM. This CDR3 reads CASSSGLPAGFF. The CDR3 nucleotides are TGTGCCAGCAGTTCGGGGCTTCCAGCGGGGTTCTTC.

This chain connects TRBV3-1 (or the pseudogene TRBV3-2) to TRBJ2-3, with a weak D call TRBD2 (5 bases). Germline V CDR1 and CDR2: LGHDT, YNNKEL (reference sequence). The CDR3 has 12 amino acids. The V gene lost 4 bases and the J gene lost 7 bases, with 9 bases spanning the gap. Written as DNA, the CDR3 is TGTGCCAGCAGCCTCGGGGTATATACGCAGTATTTT. Translation gives CASSLGVYTQYF.

The genes are TRBV18 and TRBJ2-5; perhaps TRBD1 as D (5 bases). The V end lost 4 bases, the J end lost 3 bases, and 9 bases lay between the germline ends. Germline V lookup: CDR1 KGHSH, CDR2 LQKENI. This CDR3 spans 13 amino acids. This CDR3 reads CASSRSGKETQYF. In DNA, the CDR3 is TGTGCCAGCTCACGGTCAGGGAAAGAGACCCAGTACTTC. The variable domain in full, completed from reference TRBV18 and TRBJ2-5, reads NAGVMQNPRHLVRRRGQEARLRCSPMKGHSHVYWYRQLPEEGLKFMVYLQKENIIDESGMPKERFSAEFPKEGPSILRIQQVVRGDSAAYFCASSRSGKETQYFGPGTRLLVL.

This chain links TRBV6-6 with TRBJ2-7; unclear D gene. Germline V gene lookup returns CDR1 MNHNY and CDR2 SVGAGI (reference sequence). V lost 0 bases to trimming and J lost 5 bases, with 14 bases between them. CDR3 length: 15 amino acids. Here the CDR3 reads CASSYSRTGAHEQYF. For the CDR3, the DNA is TGTGCCAGCAGTTACTCCAGGACCGGTGCGCACGAGCAGTACTTC.